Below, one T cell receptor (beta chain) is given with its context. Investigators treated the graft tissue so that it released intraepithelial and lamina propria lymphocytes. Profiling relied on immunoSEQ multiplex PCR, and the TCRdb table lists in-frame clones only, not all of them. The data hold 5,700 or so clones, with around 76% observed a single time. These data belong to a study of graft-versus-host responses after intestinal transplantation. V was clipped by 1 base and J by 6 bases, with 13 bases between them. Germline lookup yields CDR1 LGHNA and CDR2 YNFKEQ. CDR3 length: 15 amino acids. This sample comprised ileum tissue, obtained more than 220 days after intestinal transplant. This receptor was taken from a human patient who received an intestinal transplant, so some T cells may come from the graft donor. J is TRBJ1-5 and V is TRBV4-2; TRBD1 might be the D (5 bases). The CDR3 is CASSQVRGGSQPQHF. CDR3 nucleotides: TGTGCCAGCAGCCAAGTTCGGGGGGGAAGTCAGCCCCAGCATTTT.